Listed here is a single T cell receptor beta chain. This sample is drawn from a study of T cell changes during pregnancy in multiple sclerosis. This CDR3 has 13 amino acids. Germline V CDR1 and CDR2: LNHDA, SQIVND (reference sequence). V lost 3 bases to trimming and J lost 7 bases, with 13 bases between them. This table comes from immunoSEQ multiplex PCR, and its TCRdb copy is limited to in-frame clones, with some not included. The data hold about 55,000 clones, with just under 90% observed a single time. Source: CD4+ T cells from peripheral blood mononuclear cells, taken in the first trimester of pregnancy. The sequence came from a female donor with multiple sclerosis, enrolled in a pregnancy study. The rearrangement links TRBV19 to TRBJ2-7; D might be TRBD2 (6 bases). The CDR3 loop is CASSIGGTKEQYF. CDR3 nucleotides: TGTGCCAGTAGTATCGGCGGGACCAAAGAGCAGTACTTC.